These T cell receptor beta chains were read from a single sample in a study of molecular identifiers for immune sequencing clone quantification. TCRdb analysed the PCR reads with MiXCR anew, one entry per CDR3 protein. The sample lists approximately 500,000 distinct CDR3 sequences, about a fifth occurring once. The sample taken for sequencing was naive CD8+ T cells from blood, with Jurkat cell RNA spiked in. Receptor source: a human donor in good health. Some libraries in this study had Jurkat cell RNA spiked in. CDR3s include the opening cysteine and the closing phenylalanine or tryptophan. Each record gives: V gene, D gene, J gene, clone size, CDR3 protein, CDR3 DNA. The D gene is left open where the match is weak. Clone size is given for some rows only: seen once, a few or many times, or a class if the clone is expanded.

>TRBV6-5|TRBD2|TRBJ2-1|-
CASSFLLAGGFSSYNEQFF
TGTGCCAGCAGTTTTCTCCTAGCGGGGGGTTTCAGCTCCTACAATGAGCAGTTCTTC
>TRBV27|TRBD1|TRBJ2-5|-
CASRYRTGSAETQYF
TGTGCCAGCAGATACCGGACAGGGTCGGCGGAGACCCAGTACTTC
>TRBV7-9|-|TRBJ1-1|many
CASSDILDTEAFF
TGTGCCAGCAGCGATATCTTGGACACTGAAGCTTTCTTT
>TRBV29-1|TRBD2|TRBJ2-1|-
CSVASSGNSYNEQFF
TGCAGCGTGGCTTCTAGCGGAAACTCCTACAATGAGCAGTTCTTC
>TRBV29-1|TRBD1|TRBJ2-7|many
CSVRTRGQGIFYEQYF
TGCAGCGTTCGGACCCGGGGACAGGGGATTTTCTACGAGCAGTACTTC
>TRBV4-1|-|TRBJ2-7|many
CASSQGPTQLSYEQYF
TGCGCCAGCAGCCAAGGTCCGACCCAGTTATCCTACGAGCAGTACTTC
>TRBV25-1|TRBD1|TRBJ2-7|many
CASSDINRGLDEQYF
TGTGCCAGCAGTGATATAAACAGGGGTCTTGACGAGCAGTACTTC
>TRBV6-5|TRBD1|TRBJ2-7|many
CASSSLTGDEQYF
TGTGCCAGCAGTTCCCTGACAGGGGACGAGCAGTACTTC
>TRBV27|-|TRBJ2-5|-
CASSLFIQETQYF
TGTGCCAGCAGTTTATTCATACAAGAGACCCAGTACTTC
>TRBV11-2|-|TRBJ2-7|-
CASSLDTTSASYEQYF
TGTGCCAGCAGCTTAGATACGACAAGCGCCTCCTACGAGCAGTACTTC
>TRBV19|-|TRBJ2-5|few
CASSAETRGLGTQYF
TGTGCCAGTAGTGCCGAGACGCGGGGCCTCGGGACCCAGTACTTC
>TRBV20-1|-|TRBJ1-5|-
CSARSVNGDQPQHF
TGCAGTGCTAGAAGCGTCAATGGAGATCAGCCCCAGCATTTT
>TRBV20-1|-|TRBJ1-1|-
CSASNGLNTEAFF
TGCAGTGCTAGTAACGGATTGAACACTGAAGCTTTCTTT
>TRBV2|-|TRBJ2-3|many
CARENTRQDTQYF
TGTGCCAGGGAGAATACAAGACAGGATACGCAGTATTTT